This T cell receptor (beta chain) is drawn from a study of T cell responses to AZD1222 COVID-19 vaccine. V was clipped by 5 bases and J by 2 bases; unmatched bases: 16. The CDR3 consists of 18 residues. Germline V lookup: CDR1 SGHTA, CDR2 FQGTGA. In this sample, this clone turned up once. Repertoires were generated with immunoSEQ multiplex PCR, while TCRdb's copy carries only in-frame clones and drops some. This sample has 120,000 to 150,000 clones, with roughly 80% found just once. The V and J genes are TRBV7-3 and TRBJ2-3, with 7 bases aligning to TRBD2. Specimen: peripheral blood, collected on day 0 of MenACWY control vaccination. This clonotype originated in an adult in good health. This CDR3 is CASSPGTAWGGYTDTQYF. The CDR3 DNA follows: TGTGCCAGCAGCCCAGGGACCGCCTGGGGGGGGTACACAGATACGCAGTATTTT.